These 6 T cell receptor beta chains originate from one sample sequenced in a study of T cell repertoires in cytomegalovirus infection. TCRdb redid the calling of the reads with MiXCR, one entry per CDR3 protein. The sample contains a few hundred thousand distinct CDR3 sequences, under 45% of which appear only once. No antigen has been assigned to these receptors. The sequencing used cultured PBMCs, collected from culture after CMV antigen stimulation. The receptor set was obtained from a human donor in good health (CMV status not recorded). Some clones in this sample may be carry-over from other donors' samples.

The rearrangement joins TRBV14 to TRBJ1-3; D call uncertain. V gave up 1 base and J gave up 0 bases, with 10 bases separating them. This CDR3 has 16 residues. Germline V gene sequence: CDR1 SGHDN, CDR2 FVKESK. In nucleotides, the CDR3 is TGTGCCAGCAGCCAAGGTCTGCCGCTCTCTGGAAACACCATATATTTT. This sequence encodes CASSQGLPLSGNTIYF.

The chain has TRBV12-3 or TRBV12-4 and TRBJ2-7; D unclear. V was clipped by 8 bases and J by 5 bases, with 13 bases between them. The length of the CDR3 is 12 residues. Here the CDR3 DNA reads TGTGCCAGCGGTTATCCCAGCCACGAGCAGTACTTC. Its translation is CASGYPSHEQYF.

This chain links TRBV6-2 or TRBV6-3 with TRBJ2-7, with TRBD2 matching over 7 bases. This CDR3 has 14 amino acids. J was trimmed by 7 bases and V by 5 bases; bases with no gene match: 11. Germline V lookup: CDR1 MNHEY, CDR2 SVGEGT. The CDR3 DNA reads TGTGCCAGCAGTCCGAGCCGAGCGGGGAAGGAGCAGTACTTC. This encodes CASSPSRAGKEQYF.

The chain combines TRBV12-3 or TRBV12-4 with TRBJ1-1; D may be TRBD1 (5 bases). Trimming pared 7 bases from V and 4 bases from J, leaving 13 bases between. The CDR3 runs to 13 residues. CDR3 nucleotide sequence: TGTGCCAGCATGAGGGGACTCCCCACTGAAGCTTTCTTT. As protein: CASMRGLPTEAFF.

This chain links TRBV12-3 or TRBV12-4 with TRBJ2-4, with TRBD1 identical over 7 bases. V dropped 2 bases and J dropped 3; count of bases not matched to a gene: 1. The CDR3 loop spans 14 amino acids. CDR3 loop: CASSLRTGKNIQYF. CDR3 bases: TGTGCCAGCAGTTTACGGACAGGCAAAAACATTCAGTACTTC.

This clonotype has just a few counts. This sequence joins TRBV7-2 and TRBJ2-2; TRBD2 matches at 7 bases. J gave up 8 bases and V 3 bases, and 15 bases lay outside the gene matches. Germline CDR1 is SGHTA and CDR2 is FQGNSA. The CDR3 runs 17 residues. The CDR3, as DNA: TGTGCCAGCAGCTTGAAGGCTAGCGGACACTTTCCTGGGGAGCTGTTTTTT. Amino acid sequence: CASSLKASGHFPGELFF. The full variable domain, its missing parts supplied by reference TRBV7-2 and TRBJ2-2, is GAGVSQSPSNKVTEKGKDVELRCDPISGHTALYWYRQSLGQGLEFLIYFQGNSAPDKSGLPSDRFSAERTGGSVSTLTIQRTQQEDSAVYLCASSLKASGHFPGELFFGEGSRLTVL.